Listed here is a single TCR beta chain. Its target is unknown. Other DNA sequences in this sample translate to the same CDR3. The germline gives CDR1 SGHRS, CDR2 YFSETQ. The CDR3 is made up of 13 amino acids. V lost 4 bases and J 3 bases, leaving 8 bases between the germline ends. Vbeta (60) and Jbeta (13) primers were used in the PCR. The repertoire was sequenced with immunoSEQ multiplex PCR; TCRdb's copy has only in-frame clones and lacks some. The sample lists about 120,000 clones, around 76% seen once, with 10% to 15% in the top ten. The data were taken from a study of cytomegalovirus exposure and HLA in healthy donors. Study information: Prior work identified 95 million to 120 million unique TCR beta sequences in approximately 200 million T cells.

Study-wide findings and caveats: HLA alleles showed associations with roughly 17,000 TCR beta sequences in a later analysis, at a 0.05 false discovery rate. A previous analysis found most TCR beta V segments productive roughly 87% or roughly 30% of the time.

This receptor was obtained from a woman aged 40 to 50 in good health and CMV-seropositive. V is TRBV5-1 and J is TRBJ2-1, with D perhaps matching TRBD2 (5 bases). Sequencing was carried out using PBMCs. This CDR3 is CASSLTSYNEQFF. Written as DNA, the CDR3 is TGCGCCAGCAGCCTTACTAGCTACAATGAGCAGTTCTTC.